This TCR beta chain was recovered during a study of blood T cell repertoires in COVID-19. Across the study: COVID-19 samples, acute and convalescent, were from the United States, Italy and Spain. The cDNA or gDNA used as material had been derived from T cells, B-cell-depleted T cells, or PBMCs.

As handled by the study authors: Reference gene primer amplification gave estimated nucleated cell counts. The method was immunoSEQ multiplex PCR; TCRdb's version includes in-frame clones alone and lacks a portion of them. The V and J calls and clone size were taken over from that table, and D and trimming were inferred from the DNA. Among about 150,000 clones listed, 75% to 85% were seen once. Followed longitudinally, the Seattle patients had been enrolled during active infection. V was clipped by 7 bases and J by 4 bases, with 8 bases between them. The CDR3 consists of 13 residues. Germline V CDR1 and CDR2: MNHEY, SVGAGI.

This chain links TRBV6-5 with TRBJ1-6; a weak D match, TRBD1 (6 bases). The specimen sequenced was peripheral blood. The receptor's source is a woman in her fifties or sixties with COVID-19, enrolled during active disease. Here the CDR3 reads CASNGQYNSPLHF. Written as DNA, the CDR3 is TGTGCCAGCAACGGACAGTATAATTCACCCCTCCACTTT.